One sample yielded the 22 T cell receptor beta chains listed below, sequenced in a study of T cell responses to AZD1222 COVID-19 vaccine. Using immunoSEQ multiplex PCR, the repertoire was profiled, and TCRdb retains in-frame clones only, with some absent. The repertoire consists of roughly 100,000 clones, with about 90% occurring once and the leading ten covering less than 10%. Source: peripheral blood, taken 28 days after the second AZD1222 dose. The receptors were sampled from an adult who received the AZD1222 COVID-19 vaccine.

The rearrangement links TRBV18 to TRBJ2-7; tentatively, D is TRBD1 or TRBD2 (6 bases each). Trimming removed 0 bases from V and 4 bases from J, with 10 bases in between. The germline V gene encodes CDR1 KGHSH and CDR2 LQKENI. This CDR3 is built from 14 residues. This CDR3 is CASSPPRGGYEQYF. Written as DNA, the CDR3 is TGTGCCAGCTCACCACCCAGGGGAGGATACGAGCAGTACTTC.

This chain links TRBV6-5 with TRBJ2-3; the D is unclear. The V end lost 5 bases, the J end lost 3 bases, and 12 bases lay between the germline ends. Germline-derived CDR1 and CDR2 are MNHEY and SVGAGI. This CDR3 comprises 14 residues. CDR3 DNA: TGTGCCAGCAGTACCCGGACGCGAACAGATACGCAGTATTTT. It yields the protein CASSTRTRTDTQYF.

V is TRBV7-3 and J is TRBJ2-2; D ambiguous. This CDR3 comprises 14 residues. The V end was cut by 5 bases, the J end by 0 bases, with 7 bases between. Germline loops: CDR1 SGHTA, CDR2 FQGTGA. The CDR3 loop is CASSPSTNTGELFF. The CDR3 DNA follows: TGTGCCAGCAGCCCCTCGACGAACACCGGGGAGCTGTTTTTT.

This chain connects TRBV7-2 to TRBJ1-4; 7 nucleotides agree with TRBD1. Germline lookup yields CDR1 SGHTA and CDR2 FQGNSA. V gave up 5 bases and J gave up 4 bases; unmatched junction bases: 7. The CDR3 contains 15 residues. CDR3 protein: CASSLDRANNEKLFF. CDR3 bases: TGTGCCAGCAGCCTCGACAGGGCCAATAATGAAAAACTGTTTTTT. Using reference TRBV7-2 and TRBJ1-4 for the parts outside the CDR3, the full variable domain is GAGVSQSPSNKVTEKGKDVELRCDPISGHTALYWYRQSLGQGLEFLIYFQGNSAPDKSGLPSDRFSAERTGGSVSTLTIQRTQQEDSAVYLCASSLDRANNEKLFFGSGTQLSVL.

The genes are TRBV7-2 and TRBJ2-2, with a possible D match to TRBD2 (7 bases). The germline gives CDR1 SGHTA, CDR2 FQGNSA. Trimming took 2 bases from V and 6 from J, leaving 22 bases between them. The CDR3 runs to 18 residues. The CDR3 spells CASSLSRTRGKGAGELFF. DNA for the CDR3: TGTGCCAGCAGCTTAAGCCGGACGCGGGGGAAGGGGGCCGGGGAGCTGTTTTTT.

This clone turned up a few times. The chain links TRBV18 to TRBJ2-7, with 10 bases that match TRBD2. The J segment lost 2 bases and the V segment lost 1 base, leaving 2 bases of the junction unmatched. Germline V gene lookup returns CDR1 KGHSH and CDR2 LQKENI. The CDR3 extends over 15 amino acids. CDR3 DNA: TGTGCCAGCTCACCACAGAGCGGGGGGGCCTACGAGCAGTACTTC. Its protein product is CASSPQSGGAYEQYF.

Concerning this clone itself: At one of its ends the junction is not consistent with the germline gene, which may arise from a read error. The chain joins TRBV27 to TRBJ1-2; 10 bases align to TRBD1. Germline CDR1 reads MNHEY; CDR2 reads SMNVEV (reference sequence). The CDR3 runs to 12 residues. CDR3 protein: CASSGTGDGYAF. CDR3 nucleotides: TGTGCCAGCAGCGGGACAGGGGATGGCTACGCCTTC.

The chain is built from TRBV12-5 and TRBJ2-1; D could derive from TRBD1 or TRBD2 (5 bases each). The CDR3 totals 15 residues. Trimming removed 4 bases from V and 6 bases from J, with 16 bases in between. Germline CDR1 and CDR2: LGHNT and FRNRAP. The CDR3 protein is CASGWGTGFRNEQFF. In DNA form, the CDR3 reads TGTGCTAGTGGTTGGGGGACGGGATTCCGCAATGAGCAGTTCTTC. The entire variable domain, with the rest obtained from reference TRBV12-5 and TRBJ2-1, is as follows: DARVTQTPRHKVTEMGQEVTMRCQPILGHNTVFWYRQTMMQGLELLAYFRNRAPLDDSGMPKDRFSAEMPDATLATLKIQPSEPRDSAVYFCASGWGTGFRNEQFFGPGTRLTVL.

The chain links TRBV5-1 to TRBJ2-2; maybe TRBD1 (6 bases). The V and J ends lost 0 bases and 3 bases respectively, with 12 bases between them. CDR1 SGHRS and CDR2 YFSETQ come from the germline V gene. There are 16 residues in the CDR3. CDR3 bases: TGCGCCAGCAGCTTGGATTCCAGGGGAGACACCGGGGAGCTGTTTTTT. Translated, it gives CASSLDSRGDTGELFF.

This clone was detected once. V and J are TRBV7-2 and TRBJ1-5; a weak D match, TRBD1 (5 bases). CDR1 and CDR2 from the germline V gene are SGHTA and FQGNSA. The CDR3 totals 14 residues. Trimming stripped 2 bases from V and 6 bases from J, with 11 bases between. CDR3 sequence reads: CASSLQGVGQPQHF. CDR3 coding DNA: TGTGCCAGCAGCTTACAGGGAGTTGGTCAGCCCCAGCATTTT.

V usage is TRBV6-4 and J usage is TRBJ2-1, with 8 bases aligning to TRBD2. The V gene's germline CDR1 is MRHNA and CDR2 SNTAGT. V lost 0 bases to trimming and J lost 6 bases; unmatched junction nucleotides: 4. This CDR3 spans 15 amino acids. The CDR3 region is CASSDSSGGGNEQFF. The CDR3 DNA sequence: TGTGCCAGCAGTGACTCGAGCGGGGGCGGCAATGAGCAGTTCTTC.

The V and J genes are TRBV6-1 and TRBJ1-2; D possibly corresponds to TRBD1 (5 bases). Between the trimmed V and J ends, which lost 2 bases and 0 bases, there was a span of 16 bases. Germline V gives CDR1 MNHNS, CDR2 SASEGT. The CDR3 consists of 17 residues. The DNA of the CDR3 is TGTGCCAGCAGTGAACCGGCGGGGCGGAACCCTAACTATGGCTACACCTTC. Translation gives CASSEPAGRNPNYGYTF.

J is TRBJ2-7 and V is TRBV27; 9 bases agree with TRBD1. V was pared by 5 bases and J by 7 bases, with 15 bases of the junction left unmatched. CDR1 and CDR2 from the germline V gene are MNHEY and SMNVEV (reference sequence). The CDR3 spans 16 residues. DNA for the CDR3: TGTGCCAGCAGTACCACACAAGGACAGGGGCTCGGGGAGCAGTACTTC. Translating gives CASSTTQGQGLGEQYF.

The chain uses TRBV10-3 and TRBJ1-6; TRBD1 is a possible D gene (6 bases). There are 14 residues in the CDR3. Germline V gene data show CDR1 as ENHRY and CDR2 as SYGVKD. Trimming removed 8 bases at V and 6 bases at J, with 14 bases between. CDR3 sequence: CAIGRGQVNSPLHF. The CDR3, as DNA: TGTGCCATCGGACGGGGGCAGGTTAATTCACCCCTCCACTTT.

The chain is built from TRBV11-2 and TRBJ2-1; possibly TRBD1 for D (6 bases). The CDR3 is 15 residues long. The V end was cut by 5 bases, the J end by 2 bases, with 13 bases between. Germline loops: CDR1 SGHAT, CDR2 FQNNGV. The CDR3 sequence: CASSPSGGPYNEQFF. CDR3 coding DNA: TGTGCCAGCAGCCCGAGTGGGGGCCCCTACAATGAGCAGTTCTTC.

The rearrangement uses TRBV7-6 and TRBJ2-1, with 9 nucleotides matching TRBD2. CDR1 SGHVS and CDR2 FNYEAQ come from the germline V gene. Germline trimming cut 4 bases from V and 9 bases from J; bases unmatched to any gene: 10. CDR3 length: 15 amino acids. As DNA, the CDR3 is TGTGCCAGCAGCTCTATGGGCGGGGGGGCCCGTGAGCAGTTCTTC. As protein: CASSSMGGGAREQFF.

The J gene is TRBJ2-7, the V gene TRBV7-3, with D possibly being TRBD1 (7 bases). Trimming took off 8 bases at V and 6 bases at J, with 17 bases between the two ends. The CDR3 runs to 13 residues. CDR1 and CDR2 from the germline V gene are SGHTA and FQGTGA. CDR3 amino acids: CASAPSQGGEQYF. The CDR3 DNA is TGTGCCAGCGCTCCATCCCAGGGGGGCGAGCAGTACTTC.

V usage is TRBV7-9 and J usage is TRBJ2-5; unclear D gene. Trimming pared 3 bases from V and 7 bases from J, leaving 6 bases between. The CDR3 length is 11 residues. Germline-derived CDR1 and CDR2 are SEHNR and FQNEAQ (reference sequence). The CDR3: CASSFSWTQYF. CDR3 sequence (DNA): TGTGCCAGCAGCTTTTCGTGGACCCAGTACTTC. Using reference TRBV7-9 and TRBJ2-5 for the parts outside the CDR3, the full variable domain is DTGVSQNPRHKITKRGQNVTFRCDPISEHNRLYWYRQTLGQGPEFLTYFQNEAQLEKSRLLSDRFSAERPKGSFSTLEIQRTEQGDSAMYLCASSFSWTQYFGPGTRLLVL.

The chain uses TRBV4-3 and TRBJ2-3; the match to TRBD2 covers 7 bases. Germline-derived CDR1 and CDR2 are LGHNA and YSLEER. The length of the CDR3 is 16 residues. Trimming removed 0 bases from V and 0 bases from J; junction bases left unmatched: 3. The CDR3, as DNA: TGCGCCAGCAGCCAAGAGTCGCGGGGGAGCACAGATACGCAGTATTTT. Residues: CASSQESRGSTDTQYF.

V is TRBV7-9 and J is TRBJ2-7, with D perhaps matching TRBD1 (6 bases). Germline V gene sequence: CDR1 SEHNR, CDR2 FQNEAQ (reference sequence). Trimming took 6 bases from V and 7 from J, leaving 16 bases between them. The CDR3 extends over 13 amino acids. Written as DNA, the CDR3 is TGTGCCAGCAGATTCGCCGGACAGAGTGAGCAGTACTTC. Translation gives CASRFAGQSEQYF.

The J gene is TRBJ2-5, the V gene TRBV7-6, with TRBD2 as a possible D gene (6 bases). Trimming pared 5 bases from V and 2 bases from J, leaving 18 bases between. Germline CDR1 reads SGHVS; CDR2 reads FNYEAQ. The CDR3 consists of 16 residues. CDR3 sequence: CASSPAPAGSQETQYF. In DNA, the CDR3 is TGTGCCAGCAGCCCAGCCCCGGCGGGGAGTCAAGAGACCCAGTACTTC.

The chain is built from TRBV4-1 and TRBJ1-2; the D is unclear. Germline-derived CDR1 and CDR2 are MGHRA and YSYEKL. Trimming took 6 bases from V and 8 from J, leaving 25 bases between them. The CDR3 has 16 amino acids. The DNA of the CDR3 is TGCGCCAGCAGTCGCAAGTATGGGGAGCAAGCGGCAGGCTACACCTTC. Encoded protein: CASSRKYGEQAAGYTF.